This T cell receptor beta chain is from a study of blood T cell repertoires in COVID-19. CDR1 is LGHNA and CDR2 is YSLEER in the germline V gene. The CDR3 contains 18 residues. The V gene lost 1 base and the J gene lost 0 bases, with 18 bases spanning the gap. This clone came up a few times. Using immunoSEQ multiplex PCR, the repertoire was profiled, and TCRdb retains in-frame clones only, with some absent. This table has under 450,000 clones, approximately 89% appearing once. Sequenced material: PBMCs or T cells enriched from blood (not recorded which). This chain joins TRBV4-3 and TRBJ1-2; D is undetermined. The clonotype comes from a man younger than 40 who had recovered from COVID-19. DNA for the CDR3: TGCGCCAGCAGCCAAGTCGGCAGGATAGATTTTACTAACTATGGCTACACCTTC. The encoded protein is CASSQVGRIDFTNYGYTF.